The clone carrying this T cell receptor beta chain was counted at least ten times. This record comes from a study of T cells of healthy individuals. One entry per CDR3 protein results from TCRdb running MiXCR on the 5' RACE reads. The sample consists of about 53,000 distinct CDR3 sequences, about 15% of them appearing once. This sequence originates from a human donor in good health.

This chain's CDR3 is CAWSYWTGETSPLHF. The CDR3, as DNA: TGTGCCTGGAGTTATTGGACAGGGGAAACGTCACCCCTCCACTTT. This rearrangement joins TRBV30 to TRBJ1-6, with 9 bases lining up with TRBD1. V was clipped by 2 bases and J by 10 bases; unmatched bases: 9. Germline-derived CDR1 and CDR2 are GTSNPN and SVGIG (reference sequence). This CDR3 is built from 15 residues.